This TCR beta chain was identified in a study of T-cell memory formation after mild COVID-19. Study summary: In these data, TCR clusters were largely donor specific.

A few counts support this clonotype. Its target is unknown. J lost 3 bases, V lost 7 bases, and 3 bases had no gene match. Germline V gene data show CDR1 as MNHEY and CDR2 as SVGEGT. The CDR3 spans 13 residues. TCRdb re-analysed the 5' RACE reads in MiXCR, keeping a single row per CDR3 protein. Of approximately 210,000 distinct CDR3 sequences detected, roughly 18% appear once; the ten largest clones hold 2.4%. Findings and caveats of the study: CD8+ contracting clones occupied EMRA, while CD4+ ones occupied mainly CM and EM. Balance between CD4 and CD8 was seen in clones contracting day 15 to 85, and a CD4+ lean was seen in later expanders.

The receptor comes from an adult woman who had mild COVID-19 (a few samples of this study predate the infection). Cell type and time point are not known. Sample: PBMCs or a T cell subset sorted from them (not recorded which). The genes are TRBV6-2 or TRBV6-3 and TRBJ2-1; 7 bases agree with TRBD1. The DNA for the CDR3 is TGTGCCAGCAAGCCAGGGGGCTACAATGAGCAGTTCTTC. Amino acids: CASKPGGYNEQFF.